The clone carrying this T cell receptor beta chain was seen many times. These data come from a study of T cells after yellow fever vaccination. TCRdb reprocessed the 5' RACE reads with MiXCR, giving one entry per CDR3 protein. The repertoire holds 60,000 to 85,000 distinct CDR3 sequences, with roughly 6.9% as singletons. The CDR3 covers 12 residues. V was pared by 4 bases and J by 9 bases, with 10 bases between. Germline V CDR1 and CDR2: MNHEY, SVGEGT. Sequences were derived from CD8+ T cells sorted from PBMCs, sampled around 5 days after the first yellow fever vaccination. This sequence joins TRBV6-2 or TRBV6-3 and TRBJ2-1; D may correspond to TRBD1 or TRBD2 (6 bases each). This TCR was sampled from a man aged 18 to 30 who received the YFV17D yellow fever vaccine. In DNA, the CDR3 is TGTGCCAGCAGTTTATGGGGGGCTGAGCAGTTCTTC. It encodes CASSLWGAEQFF.